This T cell receptor beta chain was retrieved from a study of technical replicates of blood from a handful of donors. The table came from immunoSEQ multiplex PCR; TCRdb's copy has only in-frame clones and leaves some out. The sample includes tens of thousands of clones, about 95% of them seen just once. This clonotype originated in a human donor in good health. The source material was T cells isolated from PBMCs.

The CDR3 coding sequence is TGCGCCAGCAGTCCCCCTTCAGCGCGGGAGGGGTACAATGAGCAGTTCTTC. Translating gives CASSPPSAREGYNEQFF. The V gene is TRBV4-1, the J gene TRBJ2-1; 9 nucleotides match TRBD2. The CDR3 sequence is 17 residues long. CDR1 is MGHRA and CDR2 is YSYEKL in the germline V gene. V lost 6 bases and J lost 4; bases outside the gene matches: 13.